This T cell receptor beta chain was sequenced in a study of early T cells in non-severe SARS-CoV-2 infection. Across the whole study: Sequenced bulk RNA came from whole blood that was unsorted, and chains were unpaired. Whole-study findings and limits: Private and CD4 specificities were missed by VDJdb matching, skewed to anti-spike CD8.

This clonotype came up many times. Its antigen is unknown. The CDR3 consists of 14 residues. V lost 4 bases and J lost 6; bases outside the gene matches: 9. CDR1 SGHRS and CDR2 YFSETQ come from the germline V gene. Separate cDNA molecules each had unique molecular identifiers attached to them. TCRdb reanalysed the 5' RACE reads using MiXCR and keeps one entry per CDR3 protein. The sample contains over 50,000 distinct CDR3 sequences, about 9.9% of which appear only once. What was sequenced was whole blood. This chain links TRBV5-1 with TRBJ1-1; 7 bases fit TRBD1. The clonotype was recovered from an adult who was a healthcare worker with PCR-confirmed SARS-CoV-2 infection or an uninfected control (not recorded which). CDR3 region: CASSRDRDVPEAFF. DNA of the CDR3: TGCGCCAGCAGCCGAGACAGGGATGTGCCTGAAGCTTTCTTT.